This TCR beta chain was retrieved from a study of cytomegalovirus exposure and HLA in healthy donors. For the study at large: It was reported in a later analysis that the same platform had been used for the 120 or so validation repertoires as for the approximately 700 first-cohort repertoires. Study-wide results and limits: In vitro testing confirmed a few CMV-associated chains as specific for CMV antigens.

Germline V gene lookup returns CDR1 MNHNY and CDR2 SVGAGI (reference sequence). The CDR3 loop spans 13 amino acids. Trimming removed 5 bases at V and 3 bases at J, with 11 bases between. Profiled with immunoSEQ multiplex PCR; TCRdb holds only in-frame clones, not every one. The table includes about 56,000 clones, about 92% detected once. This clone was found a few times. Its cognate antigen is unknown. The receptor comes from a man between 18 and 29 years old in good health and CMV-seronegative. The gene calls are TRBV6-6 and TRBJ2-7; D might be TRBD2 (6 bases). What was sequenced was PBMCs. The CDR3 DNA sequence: TGTGCCAGCAGTCGGCGGGAAGACTACGAGCAGTACTTC. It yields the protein CASSRREDYEQYF.